The present entry profiles one T cell receptor beta chain with its context. The antigen remains unidentified. CDR3 size: 17 residues. The germline V gene encodes CDR1 SNHLY and CDR2 FYNNEI. Germline trimming cut 3 bases from V and 0 bases from J; bases unmatched to any gene: 9. The sample comes from a study of brain T cells in children with intractable seizures. At least one anti-epileptic drug was given before surgery. General study findings and limits: Patients' HCMV serostatus was unknown; virus specificity rests on CDR3 similarity alone.

Measured with immunoSEQ multiplex PCR; TCRdb has only the in-frame clones, and not every one. The top ten hold 3.5% to 4% of the sample, which has roughly 110,000 clones, 90% to 95% seen once. This specimen consisted of peripheral blood, obtained at surgery. The TCR sequence derives from a boy in the first two years of life with hemimegalencephaly and intractable seizures. The chain carries TRBV2 and TRBJ1-1; 8 nucleotides match TRBD1. The CDR3 DNA sequence: TGTGCCAGCAGTGACCCCAGGACAGGGTTCATGAACACTGAAGCTTTCTTT. Protein: CASSDPRTGFMNTEAFF.